The next 21 T cell receptor beta chains were all read from a single sample in a study of T-cell memory formation after mild COVID-19. TCRdb fed the 5' RACE reads into MiXCR, producing one record per CDR3 protein. The profile shows 400,000 to 500,000 distinct CDR3 sequences, roughly 18% of them singletons. Sequencing was performed on PBMCs or a T cell subset sorted from them (not recorded which). Receptors were obtained from a man younger than 35 who had mild COVID-19 (a few samples of this study predate the infection). Cell type and time point are not known.

This chain joins TRBV4-2 and TRBJ2-1; D is ambiguous. The germline CDR1 and CDR2 sequences are LGHNA and YNFKEQ. The CDR3 totals 12 residues. V lost 0 bases to trimming and J lost 11 bases, with 8 bases between them. This chain's CDR3 is CASSQDSAQQFF. DNA of the CDR3: TGTGCCAGCAGCCAAGATTCGGCCCAGCAGTTCTTC.

The chain employs TRBV5-1 and TRBJ2-3; 9 bases line up with TRBD2. With 5 bases clipped from V and 8 bases from J, the junction kept 9 bases outside the gene matches. This CDR3 spans 14 amino acids. CDR1 is SGHRS, CDR2 YFSETQ, per germline. The DNA for the CDR3 is TGCGCCAGCAGGATGGCGGGGGGGCCGACTACGCAGTATTTT. Protein sequence: CASRMAGGPTTQYF.

Many counts were recorded for this clonotype. The chain employs TRBV2 and TRBJ1-6; 8 bases are shared with TRBD1. The germline gives CDR1 SNHLY, CDR2 FYNNEI. V lost 6 bases to trimming and J lost 10 bases; unmatched junction nucleotides: 2. The length of the CDR3 is 12 residues. CDR3 region: CASRGTGSPLHF. The CDR3 DNA reads as TGTGCCAGCAGAGGGACAGGATCACCCCTCCACTTT.

V is TRBV2 and J is TRBJ2-3; D remains unclear. V lost 2 bases to trimming and J lost 6 bases, with 6 bases between them. Germline CDR1 is SNHLY and CDR2 is FYNNEI. The CDR3 spans 12 residues. CDR3 amino acids: CASSESEDTQYF. CDR3 coding DNA: TGTGCCAGCAGTGAATCGGAGGATACGCAGTATTTT.

This clonotype has a handful of counts. This chain joins TRBV6-6 and TRBJ1-2; D remains ambiguous. Germline V gene data show CDR1 as MNHNY and CDR2 as SVGAGI (reference sequence). The CDR3 has 15 amino acids. V lost 2 bases to trimming and J lost 4 bases, with 14 bases between them. The DNA for the CDR3 is TGTGCCAGCAGTTACGTAGTCTTACCAACCTATGGCTACACCTTC. It translates to CASSYVVLPTYGYTF.

This clonotype showed up just a few times. The chain is built from TRBV5-1 and TRBJ2-2, with TRBD2 as a possible D gene (6 bases). Germline CDR1 is SGHRS and CDR2 is YFSETQ. Trimming took off 0 bases at V and 6 bases at J, with 12 bases between the two ends. The CDR3 length is 15 residues. CDR3 region: CASSLEVWGAGELFF. CDR3 DNA: TGCGCCAGCAGCTTGGAAGTTTGGGGGGCCGGGGAGCTGTTTTTT.

J is TRBJ2-1 and V is TRBV20-1, with 9 bases matching TRBD1. CDR1 DFQATT and CDR2 SNEGSKA come from the germline V gene (reference sequence). CDR3 size: 12 residues. CDR3 sequence: CSVDRGYNEQFF. For the CDR3, the DNA is TGCAGCGTGGACAGGGGATACAATGAGCAGTTCTTC.

There are a few counts of this clonotype. This sequence joins TRBV5-1 and TRBJ2-1; 7 bases line up with TRBD1. Losses at the gene ends were 0 bases for V and 8 bases for J; bases not matched to a gene: 8. The CDR3 totals 15 residues. Germline V lookup: CDR1 SGHRS, CDR2 YFSETQ. The chain's CDR3 is CASSLAGTVTDEQFF. The DNA for the CDR3 is TGCGCCAGCAGCTTGGCCGGGACAGTTACCGATGAGCAGTTCTTC.

This clonotype was seen a handful of times. The chain employs TRBV5-4 and TRBJ2-1, with D possibly matching TRBD1 (6 bases). Per the germline V gene, CDR1 is SGHNT and CDR2 is YYREEE (reference sequence). V lost 1 base and J 4 bases, leaving 9 bases between the germline ends. This CDR3 spans 14 amino acids. In DNA form, the CDR3 reads TGTGCCAGCAGCTTGTGGGGGCCTTACAATGAGCAGTTCTTC. Translation gives CASSLWGPYNEQFF.

The chain is built from TRBV7-3 and TRBJ2-7; 7 nucleotides match TRBD2. V gave up 4 bases and J gave up 5 bases; unmatched junction bases: 11. The germline V gene encodes CDR1 SGHTA and CDR2 FQGTGA. The CDR3 runs 15 residues. CDR3 coding DNA: TGTGCCAGCAGCTCTAAGGGTACTAGCGATCACGAGCAGTACTTC. As protein: CASSSKGTSDHEQYF.

This clonotype came up once. CDR3 DNA sequence: TGTGCCAGCAGCTCAGGACATCATGAGCAGTTCTTC. Its protein product is CASSSGHHEQFF. The chain couples TRBV5-6 to TRBJ2-1, with a weak D call TRBD1 (5 bases). This CDR3 spans 12 amino acids. Trimming removed 3 bases at V and 8 bases at J, with 9 bases between. Germline CDR1 and CDR2: SGHDT and YYEEEE.

This clonotype was seen only a few times. The chain employs TRBV7-9 and TRBJ2-3; TRBD2 might be the D (6 bases). CDR1 and CDR2 (germline): SEHNR, FQNEAQ (reference sequence). This CDR3 contains 16 residues. With 4 bases removed from V and 4 bases from J, the gap between germline ends came to 18 bases. In nucleotides, the CDR3 is TGTGCCAGCAGCTCGGGAGCACGGCGGGGTGCAGATACGCAGTATTTT. Protein: CASSSGARRGADTQYF.

This clonotype was recorded many times. The chain carries TRBV7-2 and TRBJ1-5, with unresolved D. The CDR3 has 12 residues. Trimming pared 2 bases from V and 4 bases from J, leaving 3 bases between. The germline V gene encodes CDR1 SGHTA and CDR2 FQGNSA. CDR3 sequence: CASSLQNQPQHF. As DNA, the CDR3 is TGTGCCAGCAGCTTACAGAATCAGCCCCAGCATTTT.

The chain employs TRBV9 and TRBJ2-1, with 10 bases lining up with TRBD2. There are 15 residues in the CDR3. From germline, CDR1 is SGDLS and CDR2 YYNGEE. J was trimmed by 7 bases and V by 3 bases; bases with no gene match: 7. The CDR3 sequence: CASSERGGVPNEQFF. The CDR3 bases are TGTGCCAGCAGCGAGCGGGGGGGCGTGCCGAATGAGCAGTTCTTC.

This clonotype was counted ten times or more. This chain links TRBV6-6 with TRBJ1-5; unclear D gene. The V end lost 0 bases, the J end lost 6 bases, and 3 bases lay between the germline ends. The length of the CDR3 is 12 residues. The V gene's germline CDR1 is MNHNY and CDR2 SVGAGI (reference sequence). CDR3 bases: TGTGCCAGCAGTTACTCGAGTCAGCCCCAGCATTTT. Translating gives CASSYSSQPQHF.

As concerns this clonotype: This may come from a read error, since a much larger clone is one base off. V and J are TRBV11-2 and TRBJ2-3, with a possible D match to TRBD2 (5 bases). This CDR3 has 14 residues. The germline gives CDR1 SGHAT, CDR2 FQNNGV. Trimming took 6 bases from V and 0 from J, leaving 10 bases between them. Written as DNA, the CDR3 is TGTGCCAGCAGTAGCTGGGAGAGCACAGATACGCAGTATTTT. Its protein is CASSSWESTDTQYF.

This clonotype was seen only a few times. The V gene is TRBV12-3 or TRBV12-4, the J gene TRBJ1-2, with TRBD1 matching over 7 bases. Germline trimming cut 6 bases from V and 2 bases from J; bases unmatched to any gene: 6. The CDR3 contains 14 residues. The CDR3 reads CASRTGQTNYGYTF. CDR3 coding DNA: TGTGCCAGCAGAACGGGACAGACGAACTATGGCTACACCTTC.

The gene calls are TRBV7-2 and TRBJ2-7, with TRBD2 matching 11 bases. The CDR3 has 14 residues. The ends lost 4 bases at V and 2 bases at J; junction bases unmatched: 1. The V gene's germline CDR1 is SGHTA and CDR2 FQGNSA. The CDR3: CASSYSGGAYEQYF. In DNA form, the CDR3 reads TGTGCCAGCAGCTATAGCGGGGGGGCCTACGAGCAGTACTTC. The whole variable domain, filled in from reference TRBV7-2 and TRBJ2-7, reads GAGVSQSPSNKVTEKGKDVELRCDPISGHTALYWYRQSLGQGLEFLIYFQGNSAPDKSGLPSDRFSAERTGGSVSTLTIQRTQQEDSAVYLCASSYSGGAYEQYFGPGTRLTVT.

The CDR3 DNA reads TGTGCCACCAGCAGAGATCGGGGGGCAGGTGAAAAACTGTTTTTT. It specifies CATSRDRGAGEKLFF. The chain couples TRBV15 to TRBJ1-4; D possibly corresponds to TRBD1 (6 bases). Germline CDR1 is LNHNV and CDR2 is YYDKDF (reference sequence). CDR3 length equals 15 residues. The V end lost 0 bases, the J end lost 7 bases, and 12 bases lay between the germline ends.

This clonotype has only a few counts. This rearrangement joins TRBV5-1 to TRBJ2-3; D is ambiguous. V lost 5 bases and J 5 bases, leaving 15 bases between the germline ends. The germline gives CDR1 SGHRS, CDR2 YFSETQ. The CDR3 length is 14 residues. The CDR3 region is CASRPFGGKDTQYF. The CDR3 coding sequence is TGCGCCAGCAGACCCTTTGGTGGGAAAGATACGCAGTATTTT. The variable domain in full, completed from reference TRBV5-1 and TRBJ2-3, reads KAGVTQTPRYLIKTRGQQVTLSCSPISGHRSVSWYQQTPGQGLQFLFEYFSETQRNKGNFPGRFSGRQFSNSRSEMNVSTLELGDSALYLCASRPFGGKDTQYFGPGTRLTVL.

This clonotype was observed a few times. The rearrangement links TRBV6-5 to TRBJ2-3, with 9 bases lining up with TRBD1. This CDR3 has 17 amino acids. The V gene end was trimmed by 0 bases and the J gene end by 3 bases; junction bases not matched to a gene: 7. CDR1 is MNHEY and CDR2 is SVGAGI in the germline V gene. The DNA of the CDR3 is TGTGCCAGCAGTTACTCCTACAGGGGGCCAGGTACAGATACGCAGTATTTT. It encodes CASSYSYRGPGTDTQYF.